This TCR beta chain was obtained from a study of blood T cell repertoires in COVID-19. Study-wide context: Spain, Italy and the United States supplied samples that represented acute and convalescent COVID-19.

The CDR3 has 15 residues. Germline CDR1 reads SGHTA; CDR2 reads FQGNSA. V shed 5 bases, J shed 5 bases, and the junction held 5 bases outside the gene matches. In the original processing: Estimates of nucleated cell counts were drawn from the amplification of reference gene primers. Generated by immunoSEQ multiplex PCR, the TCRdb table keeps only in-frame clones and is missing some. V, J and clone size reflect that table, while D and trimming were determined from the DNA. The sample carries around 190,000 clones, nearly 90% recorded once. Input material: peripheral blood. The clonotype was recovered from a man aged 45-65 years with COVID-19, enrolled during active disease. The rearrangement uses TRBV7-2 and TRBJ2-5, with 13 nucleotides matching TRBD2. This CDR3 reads CASSKRLAGGETQYF. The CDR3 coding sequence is TGTGCCAGCAGCAAAAGACTAGCGGGGGGTGAGACCCAGTACTTC.